This paragraph reports one T cell receptor (beta chain). The source of the blood RNA was unsorted whole blood, and germline DNA was extracted as well. This specimen comes from a study of tumor-infiltrating lymphocytes in primary liver carcinoma. Study-level information: Patients underwent surgical resection for primary liver carcinoma.

Using a constant-region primer together with ProtoScript II reverse transcriptase, TCR beta cDNA was made from 450 to 600 ng of total RNA. Researchers made the TCR beta libraries by running three nested multiplex PCR rounds with slightly modified ARM-PCR. With TRBV1-TRBV30 forward primers and a C-beta reverse primer, the first two PCR rounds were run for about 10 cycles each. TCRdb re-derived calls from the multiplex PCR reads in MiXCR, one entry per CDR3 protein. The table has hundreds of thousands of distinct CDR3 sequences, around three fifths seen once. V gave up 5 bases and J gave up 8 bases; unmatched junction bases: 6. The length of the CDR3 is 13 residues. Per germline, CDR1 MDHEN and CDR2 SYDVKM.

Sequencing was performed on peripheral blood. The chain recombines TRBV28 with TRBJ2-1; TRBD2 matches at 7 bases. The clonotype was recovered from a woman aged 30 to 39 with primary liver carcinoma and hepatitis B virus infection. The CDR3 spells CASSPGGRHEQFF. CDR3 bases: TGTGCCAGCAGTCCCGGGGGGAGGCATGAGCAGTTCTTC.